These 19 T cell receptor beta chains came from one sample sequenced in a study of CD8+CD57+ T cells in acquired aplastic anemia. Investigators profiled TCR beta VDJ and CDR3 from genomic DNA template. Each CDR3 protein is one row after TCRdb ran MiXCR on the reads. The sample shows over 150,000 distinct CDR3 sequences, over 50% of them seen only once. Sequencing was done on patients that had shown CD8+CD57+ cell expansion by flow cytometry. The source material was sorted CD4+, CD8+, or CD8+CD57+ T cells (not recorded which) from PBMCs. The receptors originated from a human donor with aplastic anemia.

The V gene is TRBV6-4, the J gene TRBJ2-2, with 10 bases matching TRBD1. Germline CDR1 and CDR2: MRHNA and SNTAGT. The CDR3 loop spans 17 amino acids. Unmatched junction bases numbered 6, after V lost 0 bases and J lost 5 bases. This chain's CDR3 is CASSDSPWTGGTGELFF. The CDR3 DNA follows: TGTGCCAGCAGTGACTCCCCCTGGACAGGGGGGACCGGGGAGCTGTTTTTT.

The chain joins TRBV20-1 to TRBJ2-7; 11 nucleotides match TRBD2. J gave up 1 base and V 5 bases, and 4 bases lay outside the gene matches. The CDR3 is made up of 14 amino acids. Looked up from germline, CDR1 is DFQATT and CDR2 is SNEGSKA (reference sequence). The CDR3 loop reads CSAQTSGASYEQYF. DNA for the CDR3: TGCAGTGCTCAGACTAGCGGGGCTTCCTACGAGCAGTACTTC.

The chain uses TRBV2 and TRBJ1-1, with D possibly matching TRBD1 (6 bases). The CDR3 covers 15 residues. V was cut by 0 bases and J by 4 bases, with 12 bases left in between. In germline, CDR1 is SNHLY, CDR2 FYNNEI. The CDR3 sequence is CASSEAQGMGTEAFF. In DNA form, the CDR3 reads TGTGCCAGCAGTGAAGCACAGGGAATGGGCACTGAAGCTTTCTTT.

Ten or more counts support this clonotype. This chain links TRBV4-3 with TRBJ1-5, with 7 bases matching TRBD1. J was trimmed by 5 bases and V by 0 bases; bases with no gene match: 4. The length of the CDR3 is 15 residues. The germline CDR1 and CDR2 sequences are LGHNA and YSLEER. The CDR3 region is CASSQDSTGHQPQHF. As DNA, the CDR3 is TGCGCCAGCAGCCAAGACTCGACAGGGCATCAGCCCCAGCATTTT.

The chain joins TRBV11-1 to TRBJ2-3, with 9 bases that match TRBD1. Germline loops: CDR1 SGHAT, CDR2 FQDESV (reference sequence). The CDR3 loop spans 15 amino acids. Trimming took 8 bases from V and 6 from J; bases not matched to a gene: 12. CDR3 amino acids: CASQGLTGGADTQYF. The CDR3 DNA reads as TGTGCCAGCCAGGGGCTAACAGGGGGCGCGGATACGCAGTATTTT. The whole variable domain, filled in from reference TRBV11-1 and TRBJ2-3, reads EAEVAQSPRYKITEKSQAVAFWCDPISGHATLYWYRQILGQGPELLVQFQDESVVDDSQLPKDRFSAERLKGVDSTLKIQPAELGDSAMYLCASQGLTGGADTQYFGPGTRLTVL.

CDR3 sequence reads: CASSPIARDTEAFF. CDR3 bases: TGTGCCAGCAGTCCTATAGCGAGGGACACTGAAGCTTTCTTT. J is TRBJ1-1 and V is TRBV2; D not resolved. V dropped 5 bases and J dropped 3 bases, with 13 bases sitting between them. Per the germline V gene, CDR1 is SNHLY and CDR2 is FYNNEI. The CDR3 has 14 amino acids.

V is TRBV10-1 and J is TRBJ2-5; TRBD2 aligns across 9 bases. This CDR3 is 16 amino acids long. The V gene end was trimmed by 3 bases and the J gene end by 1 base; junction bases not matched to a gene: 6. CDR1 is WNHNN, CDR2 SYGVQD, per germline (reference sequence). The CDR3 DNA follows: TGCGCCAGCAGTGAAGGGCTAGCGGGGACCCAAGAGACCCAGTACTTC. The encoded protein is CASSEGLAGTQETQYF.

The chain joins TRBV15 to TRBJ1-5; the D gene is possibly TRBD1 (6 bases). The germline gives CDR1 LNHNV, CDR2 YYDKDF (reference sequence). V was clipped by 0 bases and J by 11 bases, with 17 bases between them. The CDR3 is made up of 15 amino acids. The CDR3 loop reads CATSRDWGQGWAQHF. The CDR3, as DNA: TGTGCCACCAGCAGAGATTGGGGGCAGGGCTGGGCCCAGCATTTT. The variable domain in full, completed from reference TRBV15 and TRBJ1-5, reads DAMVIQNPRYQVTQFGKPVTLSCSQTLNHNVMYWYQQKSSQAPKLLFHYYDKDFNNEADTPDNFQSRRPNTSFCFLDIRSPGLGDTAMYLCATSRDWGQGWAQHFGDGTRLSIL.

This clonotype was recorded at least ten times. This sequence joins TRBV20-1 and TRBJ2-1; no clear D gene. The ends were cut back, 4 bases at V and 3 bases at J, with 1 base in the middle. The CDR3 is 10 residues long. Germline V gene sequence: CDR1 DFQATT, CDR2 SNEGSKA (reference sequence). The CDR3 reads CSANYNEQFF. The CDR3 region has the DNA TGCAGTGCTAACTACAATGAGCAGTTCTTC.

This clonotype showed up just a few times. This chain links TRBV5-1 with TRBJ2-7; unclear D gene. Deletions cut 4 bases from V and 2 bases from J, with 13 bases between. CDR1 is SGHRS, CDR2 YFSETQ, per germline. The CDR3 spans 14 residues. The CDR3 region has the DNA TGCGCCAGCAGCCCCCCACGCCACACCTACGAGCAGTACTTC. Translating gives CASSPPRHTYEQYF.

In its sample, this clonotype was seen many times. The rearrangement links TRBV9 to TRBJ2-1; tentatively, D is TRBD2 (6 bases). CDR3 length equals 13 residues. Germline loops: CDR1 SGDLS, CDR2 YYNGEE. The ends were cut back, 4 bases at V and 8 bases at J, with 13 bases in the middle. The CDR3 region has the DNA TGTGCCAGCAGCCTCCCGGGGGTGGATGAGCAGTTCTTC. Protein: CASSLPGVDEQFF.

This clonotype was seen repeatedly, ten times or more. The J gene is TRBJ2-2, the V gene TRBV4-1; D uncertain. In germline, CDR1 is MGHRA, CDR2 YSYEKL. The CDR3 length is 14 residues. The V gene lost 3 bases and the J gene lost 3 bases, with 8 bases spanning the gap. In nucleotides, the CDR3 is TGCGCCAGCAGCCACGGCCAAGACACCGGGGAGCTGTTTTTT. As protein: CASSHGQDTGELFF.

This clonotype has at least ten counts. This chain joins TRBV19 and TRBJ2-7, with 7 positions matching TRBD1. The V gene's germline CDR1 is LNHDA and CDR2 SQIVND (reference sequence). Trimming at V came to 8 bases and at J to 3 bases, leaving 10 bases not matched to a gene. The CDR3 runs to 14 residues. The CDR3 nucleotides are TGTGCCAGTTCTTGGACCGGGACAGACTACGAGCAGTACTTC. Its translation: CASSWTGTDYEQYF.

This clonotype was detected ten times or more. V is TRBV7-3 and J is TRBJ2-3, with D perhaps matching TRBD2 (6 bases). The germline gives CDR1 SGHTA, CDR2 FQGTGA. V lost 4 bases to trimming and J lost 1 base, with 12 bases between them. This CDR3 comprises 15 residues. The CDR3 spells CASSWGDGGTDTQYF. The CDR3 DNA sequence: TGTGCCAGCAGCTGGGGGGACGGCGGCACAGATACGCAGTATTTT. The variable domain in full, with the rest retrieved from reference TRBV7-3 and TRBJ2-3, is GAGVSQTPSNKVTEKGKYVELRCDPISGHTALYWYRQSLGQGPEFLIYFQGTGAADDSGLPNDRFFAVRPEGSVSTLKIQRTERGDSAVYLCASSWGDGGTDTQYFGPGTRLTVL.

The rearrangement uses TRBV19 and TRBJ2-6; D is unclear. Deletions cut 8 bases from V and 0 bases from J, with 17 bases between. Germline CDR1 is LNHDA and CDR2 is SQIVND (reference sequence). The CDR3 consists of 17 residues. The CDR3 region has the DNA TGTGCCAGTTATAGGACGGGTCACCTCTCTGGGGCCAACGTCCTGACTTTC. Translating it yields CASYRTGHLSGANVLTF.

The genes are TRBV2 and TRBJ2-7, with TRBD2 identical over 9 bases. Germline-derived CDR1 and CDR2 are SNHLY and FYNNEI. This CDR3 contains 14 residues. V was pared by 8 bases and J by 6 bases, with 11 bases of the junction left unmatched. CDR3 nucleotide sequence: TGTGCCAGCCGCGTAGCGGGAGAACTTGGCGAGCAGTACTTC. It translates to CASRVAGELGEQYF.

At least ten counts were recorded for this clonotype. This sequence joins TRBV29-1 and TRBJ2-1; 8 bases are shared with TRBD2. The CDR3 sequence is 12 residues long. With V trimmed by 2 bases and J by 9 bases, 3 bases remained unmatched. The germline gives CDR1 SQVTM, CDR2 ANQGSEA. CDR3 sequence reads: CSVEPGLGEQFF. In DNA, the CDR3 is TGCAGCGTTGAACCGGGACTAGGTGAGCAGTTCTTC.

The V call is TRBV10-1, the J call TRBJ2-6; the D gene could be TRBD1 or TRBD2 (5 bases each). Per the germline V gene, CDR1 is WNHNN and CDR2 is SYGVQD (reference sequence). The length of the CDR3 is 15 residues. The V and J ends lost 0 bases and 4 bases respectively, with 7 bases between them. CDR3 in amino acids: CASSESGAGANVLTF. The CDR3 DNA sequence: TGCGCCAGCAGTGAGTCCGGGGCCGGGGCCAACGTCCTGACTTTC.

This clonotype was seen at least ten times. CDR3 DNA sequence: TGTGCCAGCGGCGCAGGGGGGCCGGAGGAGCAGTTCTTC. This encodes CASGAGGPEEQFF. The chain joins TRBV7-6 to TRBJ2-1, with D maybe TRBD1 (7 bases). Trimming removed 8 bases at V and 10 bases at J, with 18 bases between. Germline values: CDR1 SGHVS, CDR2 FNYEAQ. This CDR3 spans 13 amino acids.